A single sample gave rise to the 21 T cell receptor beta chains below, sequenced in a study of CD8 T cells in ankylosing spondylitis. TCRdb re-called the 5' RACE reads through MiXCR, storing one row per CDR3 protein. The repertoire includes 200,000 to 250,000 distinct CDR3 sequences, around 10% of them detected once, and roughly 6.8% sits in the top ten. What was sequenced was blood, either unsorted or a sorted T cell fraction (not recorded which). The receptors shown here come from a male donor with ankylosing spondylitis or in good health (not recorded which).

This clonotype was detected once. With a much larger clone just one base away, this may be a read error. Because it lacks the conserved phenylalanine or tryptophan at the end, this CDR3 is likely a read error. The chain recombines TRBV7-6 with TRBJ2-7; TRBD1 matches at 7 bases. The CDR3 runs 16 residues. Trimming at V came to 3 bases and at J to 7 bases, leaving 15 bases not matched to a gene. Germline CDR1 and CDR2: SGHVS and FNYEAQ. In nucleotides, the CDR3 is TGTGCCAGCAGCTTCTGGGACAGTAAAACCCCCAGGGAGCAGTACTCC. Protein: CASSFWDSKTPREQYS.

This clonotype has at least ten counts. The chain joins TRBV12-3 or TRBV12-4 to TRBJ2-4; possibly TRBD1 or TRBD2 for D (5 bases each). CDR3 size: 14 residues. With 3 bases removed from V and 5 bases from J, the gap between germline ends came to 11 bases. In DNA, the CDR3 is TGTGCCAGCAGTTTCCGGGGCGCCCAAAACATTCAGTACTTC. Its protein is CASSFRGAQNIQYF.

This clonotype showed up many times. This chain links TRBV20-1 with TRBJ1-2; D ambiguous. V was trimmed by 6 bases and J by 7 bases, leaving 12 bases between them. There are 11 residues in the CDR3. Germline CDR1 reads DFQATT; CDR2 reads SNEGSKA (reference sequence). CDR3 bases: TGCAGTGCCCTCGCGTGGGGTGGCTACACCTTC. It codes for CSALAWGGYTF.

This clonotype was recorded many times. The junction and the germline gene differ at one end; a read error may be behind it. The gene calls are TRBV7-9 and TRBJ1-2, with D unclear. The V gene's germline CDR1 is SEHNR and CDR2 FQNEAQ (reference sequence). The CDR3 runs 12 residues. CDR3 region: CASSVAGYGYTF. The CDR3 DNA reads TGTGCCAGCAGCGTAGCGGGCTATGGCTACACCTTC.

The sample holds a few counts of this clonotype. The chain uses TRBV25-1 and TRBJ2-1, with a weak D call TRBD1 (5 bases). The V gene's germline CDR1 is MGHDK and CDR2 SYGVNS. CDR3 length: 16 amino acids. V was clipped by 4 bases and J by 6 bases, with 19 bases between them. The chain's CDR3 is CASSAPGSGPSNEQFF. CDR3 in DNA: TGTGCCAGCAGTGCCCCCGGGTCAGGGCCTAGCAATGAGCAGTTCTTC.

This clonotype came up many times. This chain uses TRBV3-1 with TRBJ2-3; D remains ambiguous. V was clipped by 3 bases and J by 1 base, with 5 bases between them. Germline CDR1 reads LGHDT; CDR2 reads YNNKEL (reference sequence). The CDR3 is 13 residues long. The CDR3 sequence is CASSQSGTDTQYF. CDR3 nucleotide sequence: TGTGCCAGCAGCCAGTCCGGCACAGATACGCAGTATTTT.

The V and J genes are TRBV7-9 and TRBJ2-1; 13 bases are shared with TRBD2. The CDR3 spans 15 residues. With V trimmed by 5 bases and J by 8 bases, 6 bases remained unmatched. Looked up from germline, CDR1 is SEHNR and CDR2 is FQNEAQ (reference sequence). CDR3 sequence reads: CASSSTSGGAHEQFF. Here the CDR3 DNA reads TGTGCCAGCAGCAGCACTAGCGGGGGGGCCCATGAGCAGTTCTTC.

This clonotype has ten or more counts. The chain joins TRBV15 to TRBJ2-7; D call uncertain. The CDR3 covers 15 residues. V was trimmed by 0 bases and J by 0 bases, leaving 9 bases between them. Looked up from germline, CDR1 is LNHNV and CDR2 is YYDKDF (reference sequence). The CDR3 loop is CATSRDRASSYEQYF. The CDR3 region has the DNA TGTGCCACCAGCAGAGATAGGGCGAGCTCCTACGAGCAGTACTTC.

This clonotype was counted only a few times. The chain links TRBV11-2 to TRBJ2-7, with D perhaps TRBD2 (6 bases). V lost 5 bases and J 5 bases, leaving 16 bases between the germline ends. This CDR3 spans 14 amino acids. The V gene's germline CDR1 is SGHAT and CDR2 FQNNGV. The CDR3 is CASSPRLDFDEQYF. CDR3 sequence (DNA): TGTGCCAGCAGCCCTCGACTAGATTTCGACGAGCAGTACTTC.

Many counts were recorded for this clonotype. The chain has TRBV4-1 and TRBJ1-3; D is unresolved. Germline CDR1 reads MGHRA; CDR2 reads YSYEKL. Trimming shortened V by 2 bases and J by 3 bases, and 5 bases separated the two germline ends. The CDR3 is made up of 13 amino acids. The CDR3 spells CASSQRIGNTIYF. The CDR3 nucleotides read TGCGCCAGCAGCCAAAGGATTGGAAACACCATATATTTT.

Ten or more counts support this clonotype. The V gene is TRBV5-1, the J gene TRBJ2-5; TRBD1 might be the D (5 bases). The CDR3 is made up of 14 amino acids. Germline-derived CDR1 and CDR2 are SGHRS and YFSETQ. Trimming removed 6 bases from V and 2 bases from J, with 14 bases in between. CDR3 amino acids: CASNSGFYQETQYF. Here the CDR3 DNA reads TGCGCCAGCAATTCAGGGTTCTATCAAGAGACCCAGTACTTC.

Many counts were recorded for this clonotype. The genes are TRBV10-3 and TRBJ1-1; D might be TRBD1 (5 bases). Between the trimmed V and J ends, which lost 5 bases and 0 bases, there was a span of 13 bases. The CDR3 has 15 amino acids. Germline lookup yields CDR1 ENHRY and CDR2 SYGVKD. This CDR3 reads CAISPKPTVNTEAFF. The CDR3 nucleotides read TGTGCCATCAGTCCAAAACCGACAGTGAACACTGAAGCTTTCTTT.

This clonotype was counted a few times. V is TRBV25-1 and J is TRBJ2-6, with D perhaps matching TRBD2 (6 bases). There are 19 residues in the CDR3. Germline V gene data show CDR1 as MGHDK and CDR2 as SYGVNS. Between the trimmed V and J ends, which lost 5 bases and 0 bases, there was a span of 20 bases. Here the CDR3 DNA reads TGTGCCAGCAGTTGCCTGAGGAGGGCCCTTTTCTCTGGGGCCAACGTCCTGACTTTC. Its protein is CASSCLRRALFSGANVLTF.

V gene TRBV3-1 combines with J gene TRBJ2-1; D is undetermined. V dropped 0 bases and J dropped 0 bases, with 15 bases sitting between them. The germline gives CDR1 LGHDT, CDR2 YNNKEL (reference sequence). CDR3 length: 18 residues. CDR3 nucleotide sequence: TGTGCCAGCAGCCAAGATGGGCAGAGCGCAAGCTCCTACAATGAGCAGTTCTTC. It yields the protein CASSQDGQSASSYNEQFF.

This clonotype came up many times. The gene calls are TRBV5-1 and TRBJ2-3; D is uncertain. Germline V gives CDR1 SGHRS, CDR2 YFSETQ. This CDR3 has 14 residues. V lost 3 bases, J lost 8 bases, and 16 bases lay in between. The CDR3 protein is CASSSSAESGTQYF. The CDR3, as DNA: TGCGCCAGCAGCTCGAGCGCCGAATCGGGTACGCAGTATTTT.

This clonotype has ten or more counts. The V call is TRBV20-1, the J call TRBJ2-2, with a weak D call TRBD1 (5 bases). The CDR3 length is 15 residues. Trimming cost V 1 base and J 5 bases, with 14 bases left between them. Germline V gives CDR1 DFQATT, CDR2 SNEGSKA (reference sequence). For the CDR3, the DNA is TGCAGTGCTAGAGTTAGGGCCTCAGGGACCGGGGAGCTGTTTTTT. This sequence encodes CSARVRASGTGELFF.

This clonotype showed up many times. The CDR3 loop is CASSLEVSSSYNEQFF. CDR3 DNA sequence: TGTGCCAGCAGCTTAGAGGTTTCGAGCTCCTACAATGAGCAGTTCTTC. The rearrangement links TRBV7-3 to TRBJ2-1; D unresolved. With 2 bases removed from V and 0 bases from J, the gap between germline ends came to 11 bases. The CDR3 totals 16 residues. From germline, CDR1 is SGHTA and CDR2 FQGTGA. Based on the CDR3 plus reference TRBV7-3 and TRBJ2-1, the full variable domain is GAGVSQTPSNKVTEKGKYVELRCDPISGHTALYWYRQSLGQGPEFLIYFQGTGAADDSGLPNDRFFAVRPEGSVSTLKIQRTERGDSAVYLCASSLEVSSSYNEQFFGPGTRLTVL.

This clonotype was seen repeatedly, ten times or more. V usage is TRBV21-1 and J usage is TRBJ2-5; TRBD1 is the table's D call and was not checked against the DNA. TRBV21-1 is a known pseudogene. The CDR3 is made up of 16 amino acids. The CDR3 bases are TGTGCCAGCAGCCCGACCCAAGGGGCCACAAAAGAGACCCAGTACTTC. This sequence encodes CASSPTQGATKETQYF.

This clonotype was picked up a small number of times. The chain recombines TRBV7-9 with TRBJ1-1; D gene uncertain. V lost 3 bases, J lost 1 base, and 6 bases lay in between. Germline loops: CDR1 SEHNR, CDR2 FQNEAQ (reference sequence). This CDR3 spans 13 amino acids. Here the CDR3 reads CASSFFENTEAFF. CDR3 coding DNA: TGTGCCAGCAGCTTTTTTGAGAACACTGAAGCTTTCTTT.

The rearrangement links TRBV28 to TRBJ2-3, with TRBD2 identical over 9 bases. CDR3 length: 14 residues. The V gene end was trimmed by 9 bases and the J gene end by 0 bases; junction bases not matched to a gene: 4. CDR1 and CDR2 from the germline V gene are MDHEN and SYDVKM. The CDR3 spells CASRSGRSTDTQYF. DNA for the CDR3: TGTGCCAGTAGAAGCGGGAGGAGCACAGATACGCAGTATTTT.

In its sample, this clonotype was seen many times. The V and J genes are TRBV5-1 and TRBJ2-3; D is undetermined. Germline V gene sequence: CDR1 SGHRS, CDR2 YFSETQ. V was pared by 3 bases and J by 4 bases, with 9 bases between. The CDR3 spans 13 residues. The CDR3 DNA reads TGCGCCAGCAGCTCCGGCCCAGCAGATACGCAGTATTTT. It codes for CASSSGPADTQYF.